The sequence of this T cell receptor (beta chain) was determined in a study of T cell responses to AZD1222 COVID-19 vaccine. Study conclusions and caveats: The number of AZD1222 recipients seropositive at baseline was only 6 or 7. Repertoire sampling occurred only after the peak T cell response.

In this sample, this clone turned up once. Its antigen is undetermined. Only in-frame clones appear in the TCRdb table, and some are missing; sequencing was by immunoSEQ multiplex PCR. The sample consists of roughly 120,000 clones, approximately 92% of them appearing once. The specimen was peripheral blood, collected 28 days after the second dose of the MenACWY control vaccine. The origin of this receptor is an adult who received the MenACWY meningococcal vaccine as a control.

The CDR3, as DNA: TGTGCCAGCAGCCAATCCAGCGGGGTGTACTTC. Residues: CASSQSSGVYF. The gene calls are TRBV3-1 (or the pseudogene TRBV3-2) and TRBJ2-5, with 7 bases lining up with TRBD2. The ends lost 2 bases at V and 13 bases at J; junction bases unmatched: 4. The CDR3 totals 11 residues. CDR1 is LGHDT and CDR2 is YNNKEL in the germline V gene (reference sequence).